The sequence of this TCR beta chain was determined in a study of T cell responses to AZD1222 COVID-19 vaccine. Study background: Second-dose schedules of about 4 or about 12 weeks were combined.

Points from the study as a whole: A mostly white British donor set with more females was recruited, and clonal diversity was possibly underestimated.

The repertoire was sequenced with immunoSEQ multiplex PCR; TCRdb's copy has only in-frame clones and lacks some. In the table there are around 100,000 clones, around 87% of which are singletons. The CDR3 length is 16 residues. The V and J ends lost 6 bases and 8 bases, in that order; junction bases with no gene match: 13. CDR1 and CDR2 (germline): MDHEN, SYDVKM. This clone was detected only a few times. The antigen is undetermined. The receptor comes from an adult in good health. The sequencing used peripheral blood, collected on day 0 of AZD1222 vaccination. This chain connects TRBV28 to TRBJ1-4, with 9 positions matching TRBD1. CDR3 region: CASSRRVGTGREKLFF. CDR3 nucleotides: TGTGCCAGCAGCCGCCGAGTTGGGACAGGGAGGGAAAAACTGTTTTTT.